This TCR beta chain came from a study of T cell responses to AZD1222 COVID-19 vaccine. Study-wide findings and caveats: No day 14 peak samples; only post-peak repertoires were characterized. It was only a handful of AZD1222 recipients who were seropositive at baseline.

Worth noting for this clone: Its antigen is unknown.

Trimming removed 3 bases from V and 6 bases from J; junction bases left unmatched: 5. CDR1 and CDR2 (germline): SGHRS, YFSETQ. The CDR3 contains 13 residues. Here immunoSEQ multiplex PCR was the method, and the copy in TCRdb shows in-frame clones only, minus some. The table has some 99,000 clones, around 87% seen once. The chain joins TRBV5-1 to TRBJ1-1, with 7 positions matching TRBD1. Material: peripheral blood, obtained 28 days after the second AZD1222 dose. The receptor was isolated from an adult who received the AZD1222 COVID-19 vaccine. CDR3 in amino acids: CASSSQGDPEAFF. The CDR3 DNA reads TGCGCCAGCAGCTCCCAGGGGGATCCTGAAGCTTTCTTT. Filled out from reference TRBV5-1 and TRBJ1-1, the complete variable domain reads KAGVTQTPRYLIKTRGQQVTLSCSPISGHRSVSWYQQTPGQGLQFLFEYFSETQRNKGNFPGRFSGRQFSNSRSEMNVSTLELGDSALYLCASSSQGDPEAFFGQGTRLTVV.